The rows below give T cell receptor beta chains drawn from one sample of a study of cytomegalovirus exposure and HLA in healthy donors. Here immunoSEQ multiplex PCR was the method, and the copy in TCRdb shows in-frame clones only, minus some. The profile covers more than 95,000 clones, with about 79% appearing a single time and about 1.8% taken by the ten largest. Material: PBMCs. The receptors derive from a man aged 50 or older in good health and CMV-seronegative. CDR3s include the opening cysteine and the closing phenylalanine or tryptophan. D genes are given only for firm matches. Some rows have no size entry. The others give once, few or many, or a class for an expanded clone.

V	size	D	J	DNA	CDR3
TRBV2	-	TRBD1	TRBJ1-1	TGTGCCAGCAGTGAAAGGGACAGCATGAACACTGAAGCTTTCTTT	CASSERDSMNTEAFF
TRBV29-1	-	-	TRBJ2-7	TGCAGCGTTGGGGGCGCCGGCTCCTACGAGCAGTACTTC	CSVGGAGSYEQYF
TRBV27	few	-	TRBJ1-1	TGTGCCAGCCAGGAGGGGACTGAAGCTTTCTTT	CASQEGTEAFF
TRBV7-8	-	-	TRBJ2-5	TGTGCCAGCAGCTTAGCCCGGGTCAGACCTCGGGAGACCCAGTACTTC	CASSLARVRPRETQYF
TRBV6-5	few	-	TRBJ1-1	TGTGCCAGCAGTTACGGTAGGGGCCGCACTGAAGCTTTCTTT	CASSYGRGRTEAFF
TRBV19	-	TRBD1	TRBJ1-4	TGTGCCAGTACCCTGACAGGGCGCGGTGAAAAACTGTTTTTT	CASTLTGRGEKLFF
TRBV5-4	-	-	TRBJ1-5	TGTGCCAGCAGCTTGAACTTTAGTCCGCCCCAGCATTTT	CASSLNFSPPQHF
TRBV5-5	few	TRBD1	TRBJ2-5	TGTGCCAGCAGCTGGGACAGTGGCCACATGTACGGACAAGAGACCCAGTACTTC	CASSWDSGHMYGQETQYF
TRBV29-1	-	-	TRBJ1-1	TGCAGCGTTGCCCTACAGGGACGGAACACTGAAGCTTTCTTT	CSVALQGRNTEAFF
TRBV15	-	-	TRBJ1-2	TGTGCCACCAGCAGAGTGTGGGCAGGGTGGGGCAACTATGGCTACACCTTC	CATSRVWAGWGNYGYTF
TRBV4-2	once	-	TRBJ2-5	TGTGCCAGCAGCCCCCGATCGGGCCCTGAGGGAGAGACCCAGTACTTC	CASSPRSGPEGETQYF
TRBV14	few	-	TRBJ1-2	TGTGCCAGCAGCCCATTAGGGGGGGCTTCCGGCTACACCTTC	CASSPLGGASGYTF
TRBV7-8	-	TRBD2	TRBJ2-2	TGTGCCAGCAGCCGCCTTGGTTTGAGCGGGGGGGCGGACACCGGGGAGCTGTTTTTT	CASSRLGLSGGADTGELFF
TRBV4-2	-	-	TRBJ1-1	TGTGCCAGCAGCCAAGAGGGCAAGATGAACACTGAAGCTTTCTTT	CASSQEGKMNTEAFF
TRBV6-5	-	-	TRBJ1-3	TGTGCCACCACTTCTGGAAACACCATATATTTT	CATTSGNTIYF
TRBV20-1	few	-	TRBJ2-1	TGCAGTGCTATCCTCGGTAATGAGCAGTTCTTC	CSAILGNEQFF
TRBV5-6	few	TRBD2	TRBJ2-7	TGTGCCAGCAGCAGAGGGAGCGGGGGGGACTCCTACGAGCAGTACTTC	CASSRGSGGDSYEQYF
TRBV7-8	-	-	TRBJ1-2	TGTGCCAGCAGCTTAGGGGGGCGTCAGGGGAGCCTATATGGCTACACCTTC	CASSLGGRQGSLYGYTF
TRBV25-1	-	TRBD1	TRBJ1-2	TGTGCCAGCAGCACAGGGGATAACTATGGCTACACCTTC	CASSTGDNYGYTF
TRBV7-8	-	-	TRBJ1-1	TGTGCCAGCTCGAAAGAGTTGAACACTGAAGCTTTCTTT	CASSKELNTEAFF
TRBV5-1	-	TRBD1	TRBJ2-3	TGCGCCAGCAGCCCCGGGACAGCATCAGATACGCAGTATTTT	CASSPGTASDTQYF
TRBV19	-	TRBD1	TRBJ2-1	TGTGCCAGTAGTATTGGGACAGGGTGGGCCTACAATGAGCAGTTCTTC	CASSIGTGWAYNEQFF
TRBV10-2	once	TRBD1	TRBJ1-1	TGCGCCAGTGGGACAGGCCGAAACACTGAAGCTTTCTTT	CASGTGRNTEAFF
TRBV7-8	-	TRBD1	TRBJ1-1	TGTGCCAGCAGCTCCACCAGGGGGCCGGGCACTGAAGCTTTCTTT	CASSSTRGPGTEAFF
TRBV15	-	-	TRBJ2-1	TGTGCCACCAGCAGAGATCGAGGGGAGCAGTTCTTC	CATSRDRGEQFF
TRBV25-1	once	-	TRBJ1-2	TGTGCCATTGAGGAGACCTATGGCTACACCTTC	CAIEETYGYTF
TRBV9	few	TRBD1	TRBJ2-3	TGTGCCAGCAGCGCGTCCACAGGGGATGCAGATACGCAGTATTTT	CASSASTGDADTQYF
TRBV2	-	TRBD2	TRBJ2-1	TGTGCCAGCAGTGTACTAGGCGGGGGAGGCAATGAGCAGTTCTTC	CASSVLGGGGNEQFF
TRBV7-8	-	TRBD2	TRBJ2-5	TGTGCCAGCAGCCTCAGGACTAGCGGGGGAGAAGAGACCCAGTACTTC	CASSLRTSGGEETQYF
TRBV5-1	-	-	TRBJ2-5	TGCGCCAGCAGCCCGGAGGGATTGGAAGAGACCCAGTACTTC	CASSPEGLEETQYF
TRBV20-1	-	-	TRBJ1-1	TGCAGTGCTACGCGACAGGCTGAAGCTTTCTTT	CSATRQAEAFF
TRBV27	-	-	TRBJ2-2	TGTGCCAGCAGTGCTGACAGGGGGCTAGCGGGAAGGAACACCGGGGAGCTGTTTTTT	CASSADRGLAGRNTGELFF
TRBV2	-	-	TRBJ2-2	TGTGCCAGCAGTGTTACGGGGGACACCGGGGAGCTGTTTTTT	CASSVTGDTGELFF
TRBV18	once	-	TRBJ2-2	TGTGCCAGCTCACCCAGATTACCTAACACCGGGGAGCTGTTTTTT	CASSPRLPNTGELFF
TRBV25-1	few	-	TRBJ2-1	TGTGCCAGCAGTGCTTTGGAGGCCAGCTCCTACAATGAGCAGTTCTTC	CASSALEASSYNEQFF
TRBV10-3	-	-	TRBJ2-7	TGTGCCATCAGTGCCCGGGGCTACGAGCAGTACTTC	CAISARGYEQYF
TRBV23-1	-	-	TRBJ1-4	TGCGCCAGCAGTCGCCCATGGGGGCTGAAGGCTGAAAAACTGTTTTTT	CASSRPWGLKAEKLFF
TRBV19	-	-	TRBJ1-2	TGTGCCAGTGGGAGGAATGGCTACACCTTC	CASGRNGYTF
TRBV5-4	-	TRBD2	TRBJ2-4	TGTGCCAGCAGCTTGGTTGACAGGACTAGCGGGGGGGCCAAGGACATTCAGTACTTC	CASSLVDRTSGGAKDIQYF
TRBV7-6	once	-	TRBJ2-5	TGTGCCAGCAGCCTGTCAGGCCCGATAGAGACCCAGTACTTC	CASSLSGPIETQYF
TRBV9	-	TRBD1	TRBJ2-7	TGTGCCTCCGGCGGGGGGGGGACAGGGGGATACGAGCAGTACTTC	CASGGGGTGGYEQYF
TRBV6-1	-	TRBD1	TRBJ1-3	TGTGCCAGCGAGGACAGGGACTCTGGAAACACCATATATTTT	CASEDRDSGNTIYF
TRBV6-6	-	TRBD1	TRBJ2-7	TGTGCCAGCAGTTACCAGGGACAGGGCTACGAGCAGTACTTC	CASSYQGQGYEQYF
TRBV5-4	-	TRBD2	TRBJ2-5	TGTGCCAGCAGCCCGGGACTAGCGGGGAAAGAGACCCAGTACTTC	CASSPGLAGKETQYF
TRBV10-3	-	TRBD1	TRBJ2-6	TGTGCCATCAGGGAGACAGGGAAACACGGTCCTGGGGCCAACGTCCTGACTTTC	CAIRETGKHGPGANVLTF
TRBV19	-	-	TRBJ2-1	TGTGCCAGTAGTACCCGTCGGGGTGAGCAGTTCTTC	CASSTRRGEQFF
TRBV28	-	TRBD1	TRBJ1-2	TGTGCCAGCAGTAGAAACAGGGGTGGCTACACCTTC	CASSRNRGGYTF
TRBV5-1	-	TRBD1	TRBJ2-7	TGCGCCAGCAGCTTAGACCCGGGACAGCGGACCGAGCAGTACTTC	CASSLDPGQRTEQYF
TRBV7-8	-	-	TRBJ1-5	TGTGCCAGCACCCTCTCCCGACAGTTTAGCAATCAGCCCCAGCATTTT	CASTLSRQFSNQPQHF
TRBV4-2	-	TRBD2	TRBJ2-3	TGTGCCAGCAGCCAAGAAGGAGCGGGGGCCATCACAGATACGCAGTATTTT	CASSQEGAGAITDTQYF
TRBV29-1	once	-	TRBJ2-3	TGCAGCACCCAACGACAGGGCAGGGGAGGTACGCAGTATTTT	CSTQRQGRGGTQYF
TRBV2	-	-	TRBJ2-7	TGTGCCAGCAGTGCAAGAGAGGGCGCCTACGAGCAGTACTTC	CASSAREGAYEQYF
TRBV18	-	-	TRBJ1-2	TGTGCCAGCTCACCCGACAGCAGCACTCACTATGGCTACACCTTC	CASSPDSSTHYGYTF
TRBV7-9	once	TRBD1	TRBJ2-2	TGTGCCAGCACGACCGAAGGACAGGCGGGGAACACCGGGGAGCTGTTTTTT	CASTTEGQAGNTGELFF
TRBV7-2	-	TRBD2	TRBJ2-1	TGTGCCAGCAGCTTCCAGCGGGGGGACAATGAGCAGTTCTTC	CASSFQRGDNEQFF
TRBV11-2	-	-	TRBJ2-7	TGTGCCAGCAGCTCGCAGGGGAACGAGCAGTACTTC	CASSSQGNEQYF